The present TCR beta chain was sequenced within a study of T cell repertoires in ileal Crohn's disease. General study points: Mucosal expansions were suggested to be mainly CD8 T cells.

The time point is: neoterminal ileum biopsy at postoperative endoscopy, about 6 months after surgery. The CDR3 runs 13 residues. V was pared by 6 bases and J by 6 bases, with 12 bases between. Germline V lookup: CDR1 SGHTA, CDR2 FQGNSA. Clones were read by immunoSEQ multiplex PCR, and TCRdb kept only the in-frame ones, dropping some. Of approximately 7,400 clones listed, approximately 74% are singletons. Regarding this clone: What it binds is not known.

The TCR was taken from an adult with Crohn's disease. The sequenced sample consisted of ileal tissue. This chain links TRBV7-2 with TRBJ2-1; the D gene is possibly TRBD1 (6 bases). The CDR3 protein is CASRQGRGNEQFF. The CDR3 DNA follows: TGTGCCAGCAGACAGGGAAGGGGCAATGAGCAGTTCTTC.